This T cell receptor (beta chain) is from a study of blood T cell repertoires in COVID-19. Overall study: Sources were T cells, B-cell-depleted T cells, or PBMCs; the material itself was cDNA or gDNA.

This clone was seen only a few times. The method was immunoSEQ multiplex PCR; TCRdb's version includes in-frame clones alone and lacks a portion of them. The sample contains 300,000 or so clones, more than 70% of which appear only once. V was trimmed by 1 base and J by 2 bases, leaving 14 bases between them. The length of the CDR3 is 17 residues. Germline CDR1 reads SGHNT; CDR2 reads YENEEA. The TCR comes from a woman in her 30s who had recovered from COVID-19. The chain combines TRBV11-3 with TRBJ2-2; maybe TRBD1 (6 bases). Sequenced sample: peripheral blood. Here the CDR3 DNA reads TGTGCCAGCAGCTTAGGTTCTCGGGACACAAACACCGGGGAGCTGTTTTTT. Amino acid sequence: CASSLGSRDTNTGELFF.